One sample yielded the 32 T cell receptor beta chains listed below, sequenced in a study of blood T cell repertoires in COVID-19. Clones were read by immunoSEQ multiplex PCR, and TCRdb kept only the in-frame ones, dropping some. Altogether under 250,000 clones are present, around 88% being singletons, with the ten largest covering around 6%. Input material: peripheral blood. These receptors were collected from a woman aged 80 or older with COVID-19, enrolled during active disease.

V gene TRBV7-8 combines with J gene TRBJ2-3; no reliable D call. V was trimmed by 2 bases and J by 6 bases, leaving 6 bases between them. Germline values: CDR1 SGHVS, CDR2 FQNEAQ. The CDR3 consists of 12 residues. CDR3 DNA sequence: TGTGCCAGCAGCTTACAGGTCGATACGCAGTATTTT. This gives the protein CASSLQVDTQYF.

This clone appeared a single time. The chain recombines TRBV7-2 with TRBJ1-6, with TRBD1 identical over 8 bases. CDR1 is SGHTA and CDR2 is FQGNSA in the germline V gene. This CDR3 spans 15 amino acids. V was clipped by 3 bases and J by 7 bases; unmatched bases: 5. CDR3 sequence reads: CASSFYRGGNSPLHF. The CDR3 coding sequence is TGTGCCAGCAGCTTCTACAGGGGGGGCAATTCACCCCTCCACTTT. The full variable domain, in which reference TRBV7-2 and TRBJ1-6 provide the parts outside the CDR3, is GAGVSQSPSNKVTEKGKDVELRCDPISGHTALYWYRQSLGQGLEFLIYFQGNSAPDKSGLPSDRFSAERTGGSVSTLTIQRTQQEDSAVYLCASSFYRGGNSPLHFGNGTRLTVT.

The chain combines TRBV5-1 with TRBJ1-1; D is unresolved. The CDR3 length is 15 residues. V was trimmed by 0 bases and J by 7 bases, leaving 16 bases between them. Germline V CDR1 and CDR2: SGHRS, YFSETQ. Written as DNA, the CDR3 is TGCGCCAGCAGCTTGGCACCTGACACAGCCCTTGAAGCTTTCTTT. Encoded protein: CASSLAPDTALEAFF.

The rearrangement links TRBV30 to TRBJ2-1; 8 nucleotides align to TRBD2. Germline V gives CDR1 GTSNPN, CDR2 SVGIG (reference sequence). The CDR3 covers 14 residues. The V gene end was trimmed by 3 bases and the J gene end by 8 bases; junction bases not matched to a gene: 9. CDR3 sequence: CAWRPAGAGHEQFF. The CDR3 region has the DNA TGTGCCTGGAGGCCAGCGGGGGCCGGGCATGAGCAGTTCTTC. Based on the CDR3 plus reference TRBV30 and TRBJ2-1, the full variable domain is SQTIHQWPATLVQPVGSPLSLECTVEGTSNPNLYWYRQAAGRGLQLLFYSVGIGQISSEVPQNLSASRPQDRQFILSSKKLLLSDSGFYLCAWRPAGAGHEQFFGPGTRLTVL.

The rearrangement uses TRBV18 and TRBJ2-6; no clear D. Germline V gene sequence: CDR1 KGHSH, CDR2 LQKENI. The CDR3 has 16 amino acids. Trimming left V 1 base short and J 0 bases short, with 7 bases between. In DNA form, the CDR3 reads TGTGCCAGCTCACCACTGACGGGCTCTGGGGCCAACGTCCTGACTTTC. Translation gives CASSPLTGSGANVLTF.

This chain uses TRBV3-1 (or the pseudogene TRBV3-2) with TRBJ1-2; D is possibly TRBD1 (6 bases). The CDR3 length is 14 residues. V was clipped by 1 base and J by 8 bases, with 14 bases between them. From germline, CDR1 is LGHDT and CDR2 YNNKEL (reference sequence). Here the CDR3 reads CASSQVRTGQGYTF. The CDR3 DNA reads as TGTGCCAGCAGCCAAGTTCGAACAGGGCAAGGCTACACCTTC.

J is TRBJ2-5 and V is TRBV18, with D unclear. Trimming removed 6 bases from V and 1 base from J, with 6 bases in between. The CDR3 runs to 12 residues. Germline V lookup: CDR1 KGHSH, CDR2 LQKENI. CDR3 sequence: CASSKPQETQYF. The CDR3 bases are TGTGCCAGCTCTAAGCCCCAAGAGACCCAGTACTTC.

The V and J genes are TRBV28 and TRBJ1-5; D gene ambiguous. The CDR3 is made up of 12 amino acids. V shed 5 bases and J shed 4 bases, with 6 bases lying between them. CDR1 is MDHEN and CDR2 is SYDVKM in the germline V gene. In DNA form, the CDR3 reads TGTGCCAGCAGTCCGGGGAATCAGCCCCAGCATTTT. Translating it yields CASSPGNQPQHF. Drawing the rest from reference TRBV28 and TRBJ1-5, the complete variable domain is DVKVTQSSRYLVKRTGEKVFLECVQDMDHENMFWYRQDPGLGLRLIYFSYDVKMKEKGDIPEGYSVSREKKERFSLILESASTNQTSMYLCASSPGNQPQHFGDGTRLSIL.

Only one count was recorded for this clone. The chain combines TRBV2 with TRBJ1-1; no reliable D call. Looked up from germline, CDR1 is SNHLY and CDR2 is FYNNEI. This CDR3 contains 13 residues. The ends were cut back, 4 bases at V and 0 bases at J, with 6 bases in the middle. The CDR3, as DNA: TGTGCCAGCAGTGTGGACTTGAACACTGAAGCTTTCTTT. Translated: CASSVDLNTEAFF.

The V gene is TRBV19, the J gene TRBJ1-5; maybe TRBD1 (5 bases). The germline gives CDR1 LNHDA, CDR2 SQIVND (reference sequence). V was pared by 6 bases and J by 6 bases, with 21 bases between. The CDR3 covers 16 residues. This chain's CDR3 is CASRVGGQLGGQPQHF. DNA of the CDR3: TGTGCCAGTAGGGTTGGAGGGCAGCTCGGGGGTCAGCCCCAGCATTTT.

This chain joins TRBV6-5 and TRBJ2-2, with D perhaps TRBD1 (7 bases). CDR1 is MNHEY, CDR2 SVGAGI, per germline. V was pared by 0 bases and J by 5 bases, with 13 bases between. This CDR3 is 16 amino acids long. The CDR3 sequence: CASSYSRPGGTGELFF. The CDR3 nucleotides are TGTGCCAGCAGTTACTCACGGCCAGGGGGGACCGGGGAGCTGTTTTTT.

This clone was seen a few times. The rearrangement links TRBV28 to TRBJ1-4, with 9 bases matching TRBD1. Trimming at V came to 5 bases and at J to 5 bases, leaving 3 bases not matched to a gene. The CDR3 totals 14 residues. Germline CDR1 reads MDHEN; CDR2 reads SYDVKM. The CDR3 region is CASSKQGANEKLFF. CDR3 bases: TGTGCCAGCAGTAAACAGGGGGCGAATGAAAAACTGTTTTTT.

This clone was observed a few times. This chain joins TRBV6-4 and TRBJ1-4, with unresolved D. The CDR3 has 15 amino acids. The V end was cut by 6 bases, the J end by 0 bases, with 11 bases between. Germline V CDR1 and CDR2: MRHNA, SNTAGT. This CDR3 reads CASRERGSTNEKLFF. Written as DNA, the CDR3 is TGTGCCAGCAGGGAACGGGGATCAACTAATGAAAAACTGTTTTTT.

The chain recombines TRBV6-5 with TRBJ2-2; 9 bases are shared with TRBD1. The CDR3 sequence is 14 residues long. Germline loops: CDR1 MNHEY, CDR2 SVGAGI. The trim removed 6 bases at V and 4 bases at J, leaving 3 bases unmatched. The CDR3 nucleotides are TGTGCCAGCAGGGACAGGGGATCCACCGGGGAGCTGTTTTTT. Protein: CASRDRGSTGELFF.

V and J are TRBV2 and TRBJ1-2, with 9 bases identical to TRBD1. This CDR3 region has 15 residues. Per the germline V gene, CDR1 is SNHLY and CDR2 is FYNNEI. The junction had 3 bases not matched to a gene; V was cut back by 4 bases and J by 0 bases. The chain's CDR3 is CASSARQGANYGYTF. The DNA of the CDR3 is TGTGCCAGCAGTGCCAGACAGGGGGCTAACTATGGCTACACCTTC.

The gene calls are TRBV6-5 and TRBJ1-1; TRBD1 is a possible D gene (6 bases). The V gene lost 4 bases and the J gene lost 2 bases, with 14 bases spanning the gap. The CDR3 totals 15 residues. The germline V gene encodes CDR1 MNHEY and CDR2 SVGAGI. CDR3 DNA: TGTGCCAGCAGTTTGGCCAGGACAGCCAACACTGAAGCTTTCTTT. Its protein is CASSLARTANTEAFF.

The chain has TRBV20-1 and TRBJ1-1; D remains ambiguous. Per germline, CDR1 DFQATT and CDR2 SNEGSKA (reference sequence). V was trimmed by 3 bases and J by 10 bases, leaving 18 bases between them. CDR3 length equals 13 residues. CDR3 bases: TGCAGTGCTAGTCACCGAAACGGGCGGGGAGCTTTCTTT. It encodes CSASHRNGRGAFF.

The chain's CDR3 is CASSQDQGLGGNTIYF. The CDR3 DNA is TGTGCCAGCAGCCAAGATCAGGGGTTGGGCGGAAACACCATATATTTT. The chain recombines TRBV3-1 (or the pseudogene TRBV3-2) with TRBJ1-3; D is perhaps TRBD1 (6 bases). The length of the CDR3 is 16 residues. Germline lookup yields CDR1 LGHDT and CDR2 YNNKEL (reference sequence). V lost 0 bases and J lost 4, with 13 bases in between.

The chain couples TRBV6-5 to TRBJ1-1; TRBD1 matches at 8 bases. CDR3 length: 13 amino acids. J lost 7 bases, V lost 5 bases, and 6 bases had no gene match. Germline assignment: CDR1 MNHEY and CDR2 SVGAGI. This CDR3 reads CASSRGQGGEAFF. In DNA, the CDR3 is TGTGCCAGCAGTCGAGGACAGGGAGGTGAAGCTTTCTTT.

Here the CDR3 reads CASSRLYRGQETQYF. The CDR3, as DNA: TGTGCCAGTAGTCGGCTTTACAGGGGCCAAGAGACCCAGTACTTC. The chain couples TRBV19 to TRBJ2-5, with TRBD1 matching over 7 bases. After removal of 5 bases from V and 1 base from J, the junction contained 7 bases not matched to a gene. Germline values: CDR1 LNHDA, CDR2 SQIVND (reference sequence). The CDR3 has 15 residues.

This clone was recorded a few times. V gene TRBV19 combines with J gene TRBJ1-5; 8 bases fit TRBD1. Per germline, CDR1 LNHDA and CDR2 SQIVND (reference sequence). The V gene end was trimmed by 4 bases and the J gene end by 6 bases; junction bases not matched to a gene: 8. This CDR3 is 15 amino acids long. CDR3 coding DNA: TGTGCCAGTAGTAAAGAGCAGGGGGCCGGTCAGCCCCAGCATTTT. This codes for CASSKEQGAGQPQHF. The complete variable domain, with remaining parts taken from reference TRBV19 and TRBJ1-5, reads DGGITQSPKYLFRKEGQNVTLSCEQNLNHDAMYWYRQDPGQGLRLIYYSQIVNDFQKGDIAEGYSVSREKKESFPLTVTSAQKNPTAFYLCASSKEQGAGQPQHFGDGTRLSIL.

In the case of this clone: Different DNA sequences within this sample yield the same CDR3. The chain uses TRBV2 and TRBJ1-1; 9 nucleotides line up with TRBD1. Looked up from germline, CDR1 is SNHLY and CDR2 is FYNNEI. This CDR3 comprises 13 residues. Losses at the gene ends were 6 bases for V and 1 base for J; bases not matched to a gene: 0. CDR3 sequence (DNA): TGTGCCAGCAGGACAGGGGGGAACACTGAAGCTTTCTTT. Its protein product is CASRTGGNTEAFF.

The chain combines TRBV6-6 with TRBJ1-2, with D tentatively TRBD1 (6 bases). Trimming removed 2 bases at V and 4 bases at J, with 8 bases between. Per the germline V gene, CDR1 is MNHNY and CDR2 is SVGAGI (reference sequence). This CDR3 is built from 13 residues. CDR3 region: CASSYGQSYGYTF. CDR3 coding DNA: TGTGCCAGCAGTTACGGACAGAGCTATGGCTACACCTTC.

The chain has TRBV5-1 and TRBJ2-1; 10 nucleotides align to TRBD2. J gave up 8 bases and V 2 bases, and 13 bases lay outside the gene matches. The CDR3 contains 17 residues. CDR1 is SGHRS, CDR2 YFSETQ, per germline. This CDR3 reads CASSLMASGGGQDEQFF. In DNA, the CDR3 is TGCGCCAGCAGCTTAATGGCTAGCGGGGGAGGGCAGGATGAGCAGTTCTTC.

This sequence joins TRBV28 and TRBJ1-2; TRBD1 aligns across 7 bases. V lost 4 bases and J lost 4; bases outside the gene matches: 6. CDR3 length equals 14 residues. The germline gives CDR1 MDHEN, CDR2 SYDVKM. CDR3 DNA sequence: TGTGCCAGCAGTTACCCAGGGGGTGGCTATGGCTACACCTTC. Amino acid sequence: CASSYPGGGYGYTF.

The rearrangement joins TRBV12-2 to TRBJ1-4; the D call TRBD1 from the table was never checked on the DNA. TRBV12-2 is a documented pseudogene. CDR3 length equals 15 residues. CDR3 amino acids: CASRLRQGPTEKLFF. CDR3 DNA sequence: TGTGCAAGTCGCCTCAGACAGGGGCCTACTGAAAAACTGTTTTTT.

The chain combines TRBV6-5 with TRBJ2-2; possible D gene TRBD2, 5 bases. Germline CDR1 is MNHEY and CDR2 is SVGAGI. The CDR3 sequence is 15 residues long. The ends were cut back, 10 bases at V and 4 bases at J, with 19 bases in the middle. The CDR3 sequence is CATHRKGRGTGELFF. CDR3 DNA sequence: TGTGCCACACATAGGAAGGGTCGGGGCACCGGGGAGCTGTTTTTT.

The rearrangement uses TRBV7-9 and TRBJ2-3; 8 nucleotides match TRBD2. Trimming at V came to 5 bases and at J to 8 bases, leaving 9 bases not matched to a gene. Germline loops: CDR1 SEHNR, CDR2 FQNEAQ (reference sequence). This CDR3 contains 14 residues. The chain's CDR3 is CASSPGLASSTQYF. CDR3 DNA sequence: TGTGCCAGCAGCCCTGGACTAGCTTCCTCTACGCAGTATTTT.

The chain is built from TRBV5-6 and TRBJ1-1; 7 nucleotides match TRBD1. The CDR3 totals 15 residues. Per germline, CDR1 SGHDT and CDR2 YYEEEE. V lost 4 bases and J lost 1; bases outside the gene matches: 7. The CDR3 is CASSPGQTRNTEAFF. The CDR3 DNA is TGTGCCAGCAGCCCGGGACAGACTAGGAACACTGAAGCTTTCTTT.

The chain uses TRBV7-8 and TRBJ2-7, with a possible D match to TRBD1 (5 bases). Germline lookup yields CDR1 SGHVS and CDR2 FQNEAQ. The V end lost 5 bases, the J end lost 3 bases, and 17 bases lay between the germline ends. The CDR3 is 15 amino acids. This CDR3 is CASSVSTGQGYEQYF. As DNA, the CDR3 is TGTGCCAGCAGCGTTAGTACGGGCCAGGGCTACGAGCAGTACTTC.

The chain couples TRBV29-1 to TRBJ2-1; TRBD1 agrees at 9 bases. Germline CDR1 SQVTM, CDR2 ANQGSEA. CDR3 length: 16 amino acids. The V segment lost 6 bases and the J segment 2 bases; nucleotides outside the gene matches: 11. CDR3 DNA: TGCAGCGTGACATTATCCGGGACAGGGACCTACAATGAGCAGTTCTTC. This gives the protein CSVTLSGTGTYNEQFF.

The V gene is TRBV7-3, the J gene TRBJ2-1; 12 nucleotides align to TRBD2. This CDR3 comprises 15 residues. Germline V gene data show CDR1 as SGHTA and CDR2 as FQGTGA. V was clipped by 2 bases and J by 6 bases; unmatched bases: 2. The CDR3, as DNA: TGTGCCAGCAGCTTACCGGGACTAGCGGGCAATGAGCAGTTCTTC. Amino acid sequence: CASSLPGLAGNEQFF. Full variable domain (remainder filled in from reference TRBV7-3 and TRBJ2-1): GAGVSQTPSNKVTEKGKYVELRCDPISGHTALYWYRQSLGQGPEFLIYFQGTGAADDSGLPNDRFFAVRPEGSVSTLKIQRTERGDSAVYLCASSLPGLAGNEQFFGPGTRLTVL.